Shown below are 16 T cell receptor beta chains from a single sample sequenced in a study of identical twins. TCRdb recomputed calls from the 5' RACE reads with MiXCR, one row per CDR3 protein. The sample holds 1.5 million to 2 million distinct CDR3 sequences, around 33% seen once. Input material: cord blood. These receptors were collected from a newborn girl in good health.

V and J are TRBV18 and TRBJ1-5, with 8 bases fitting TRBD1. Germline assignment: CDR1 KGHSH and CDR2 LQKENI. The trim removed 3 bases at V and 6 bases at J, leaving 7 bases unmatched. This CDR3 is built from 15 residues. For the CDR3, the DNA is TGTGCCAGCTCACCCGGACAGGGCGGCGGTCAGCCCCAGCATTTT. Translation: CASSPGQGGGQPQHF.

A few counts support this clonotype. In nucleotides, the CDR3 is TGTGCCAGCAGCCAAGTTTCCTGGCGGCAGTATTTT. As protein: CASSQVSWRQYF. The rearrangement links TRBV3-1 to TRBJ2-3; D is unresolved. Trimming removed 1 base from V and 11 bases from J, with 10 bases in between. The CDR3 runs 12 residues. Germline values: CDR1 LGHDT, CDR2 YNNKEL (reference sequence).

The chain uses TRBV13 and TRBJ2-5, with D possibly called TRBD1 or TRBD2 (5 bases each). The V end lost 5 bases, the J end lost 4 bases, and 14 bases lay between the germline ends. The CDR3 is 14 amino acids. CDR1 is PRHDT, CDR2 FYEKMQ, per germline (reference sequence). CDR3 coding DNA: TGTGCCAGCAGCCAAAAGGGGAGATTAGAGACCCAGTACTTC. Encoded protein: CASSQKGRLETQYF. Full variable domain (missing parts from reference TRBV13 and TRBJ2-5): AAGVIQSPRHLIKEKRETATLKCYPIPRHDTVYWYQQGPGQDPQFLISFYEKMQSDKGSIPDRFSAQQFSDYHSELNMSSLELGDSALYFCASSQKGRLETQYFGPGTRLLVL.

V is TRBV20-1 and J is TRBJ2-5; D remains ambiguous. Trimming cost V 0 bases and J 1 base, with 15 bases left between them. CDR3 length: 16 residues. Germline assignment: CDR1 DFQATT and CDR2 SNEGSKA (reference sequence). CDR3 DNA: TGCAGTGCTAGAGATCGCCCAAGGCTGCTCCAAGAGACCCAGTACTTC. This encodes CSARDRPRLLQETQYF.

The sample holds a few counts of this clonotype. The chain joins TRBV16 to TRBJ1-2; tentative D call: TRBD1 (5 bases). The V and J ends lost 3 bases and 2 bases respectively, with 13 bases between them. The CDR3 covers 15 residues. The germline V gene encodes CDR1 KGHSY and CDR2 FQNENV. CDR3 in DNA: TGTGCCAGCAGCCATACGGGGGAGGACAACTATGGCTACACCTTC. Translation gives CASSHTGEDNYGYTF.

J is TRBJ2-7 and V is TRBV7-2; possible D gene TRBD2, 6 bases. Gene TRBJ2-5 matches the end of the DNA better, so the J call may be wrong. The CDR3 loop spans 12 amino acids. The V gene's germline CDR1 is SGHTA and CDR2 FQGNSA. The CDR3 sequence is CASSNPGGTQYF. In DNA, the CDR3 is TGTGCCAGCAGCAATCCCGGGGGGACCCAGTACTTC.

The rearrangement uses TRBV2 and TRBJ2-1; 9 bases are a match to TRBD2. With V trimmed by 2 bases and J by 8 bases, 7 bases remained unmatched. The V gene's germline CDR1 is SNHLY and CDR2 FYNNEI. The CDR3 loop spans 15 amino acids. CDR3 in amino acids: CASSERLAGYHEQFF. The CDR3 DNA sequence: TGTGCCAGCAGTGAACGGCTAGCGGGATATCATGAGCAGTTCTTC.

The CDR3 protein is CSARGPGHYNSPLHF. The CDR3 DNA sequence: TGCAGTGCTAGAGGGCCGGGACATTATAATTCACCCCTCCACTTT. This rearrangement joins TRBV20-1 to TRBJ1-6; D possibly corresponds to TRBD1 (6 bases). The germline V gene has CDR1 DFQATT and CDR2 SNEGSKA (reference sequence). This CDR3 has 15 residues. With 1 base removed from V and 4 bases from J, the gap between germline ends came to 11 bases.

The CDR3 loop reads CSARVRTGTGHNEQYF. DNA of the CDR3: TGCAGTGCTAGAGTAAGAACCGGGACAGGGCACAATGAGCAGTACTTC. The chain links TRBV20-1 to TRBJ2-7; the match to TRBD1 covers 9 bases. Looked up from germline, CDR1 is DFQATT and CDR2 is SNEGSKA (reference sequence). The CDR3 is 16 amino acids. V lost 1 base, J lost 7 bases, and 14 bases stayed unmatched.

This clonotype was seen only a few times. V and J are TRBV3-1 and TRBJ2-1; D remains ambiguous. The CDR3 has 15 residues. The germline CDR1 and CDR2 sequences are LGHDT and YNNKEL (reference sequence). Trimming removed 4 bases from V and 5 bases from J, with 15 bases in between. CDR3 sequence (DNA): TGTGCCAGCAGCCGCGCGAAACTGTACAACAATGAGCAGTTCTTC. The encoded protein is CASSRAKLYNNEQFF.

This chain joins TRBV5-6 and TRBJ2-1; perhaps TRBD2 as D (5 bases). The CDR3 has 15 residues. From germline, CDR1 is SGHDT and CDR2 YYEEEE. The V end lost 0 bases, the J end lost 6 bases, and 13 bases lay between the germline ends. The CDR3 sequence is CASSLGGSRLNEQFF. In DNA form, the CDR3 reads TGTGCCAGCAGCTTGGGAGGGTCACGACTCAATGAGCAGTTCTTC.

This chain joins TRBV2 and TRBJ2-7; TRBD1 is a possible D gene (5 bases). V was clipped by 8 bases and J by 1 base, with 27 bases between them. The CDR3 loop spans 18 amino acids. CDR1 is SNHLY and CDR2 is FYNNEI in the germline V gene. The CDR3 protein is CASQSRGVYYGHSYEQYF. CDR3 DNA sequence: TGTGCCAGCCAAAGCCGAGGAGTATATTACGGACATTCCTACGAGCAGTACTTC.

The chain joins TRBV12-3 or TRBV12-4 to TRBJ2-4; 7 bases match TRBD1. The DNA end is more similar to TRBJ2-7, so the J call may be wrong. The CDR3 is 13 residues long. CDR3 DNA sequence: TGTGCCAGCAGCTTGACAGGGTCGTTCGAGCAGTACTTC. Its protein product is CASSLTGSFEQYF.

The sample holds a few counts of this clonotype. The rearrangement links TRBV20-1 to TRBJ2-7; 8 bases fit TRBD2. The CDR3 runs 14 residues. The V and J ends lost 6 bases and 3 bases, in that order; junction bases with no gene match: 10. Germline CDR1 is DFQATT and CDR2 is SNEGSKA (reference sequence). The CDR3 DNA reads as TGCAGTGCAGATCAGGCGGGAGGCATCTACGAGCAGTACTTC. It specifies CSADQAGGIYEQYF.

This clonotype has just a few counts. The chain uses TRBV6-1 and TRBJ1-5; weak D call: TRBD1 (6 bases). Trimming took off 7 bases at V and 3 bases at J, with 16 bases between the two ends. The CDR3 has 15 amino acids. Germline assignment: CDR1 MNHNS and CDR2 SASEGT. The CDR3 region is CASILTGGTNQPQHF. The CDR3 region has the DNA TGTGCCAGCATTTTAACCGGGGGCACCAATCAGCCCCAGCATTTT.

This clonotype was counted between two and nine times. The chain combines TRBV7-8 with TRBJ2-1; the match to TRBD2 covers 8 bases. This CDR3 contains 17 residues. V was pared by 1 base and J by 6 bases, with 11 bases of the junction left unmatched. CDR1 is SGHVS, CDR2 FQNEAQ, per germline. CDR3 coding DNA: TGTGCCAGCAGCTTAGGCCCAGGGACTAGAGGGCTCAATGAGCAGTTCTTC. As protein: CASSLGPGTRGLNEQFF.